The 22 T cell receptor beta chains in this list originate from one sample, sequenced in a study of T cells in Graves' hyperthyroidism and ophthalmopathy. Amplification of TCR beta CDR3 regions used RNA as the template. TCR CDR3 underwent first-round RT-PCR with the HTBI primer set. TCRdb processed the multiplex PCR reads anew with MiXCR; each CDR3 protein has one entry. This table holds some 620,000 distinct CDR3 sequences, about a sixth found once. Sequencing used blood. These TCRs come from a woman in her 30s with Graves' hyperthyroidism.

This chain joins TRBV4-1 and TRBJ2-7; 8 bases map to TRBD1. The germline V gene has CDR1 MGHRA and CDR2 YSYEKL. This CDR3 spans 16 amino acids. V dropped 1 base and J dropped 6; count of bases not matched to a gene: 11. The CDR3 loop is CASSQAPRGLTGEQYF. The DNA for the CDR3 is TGCGCCAGCAGCCAAGCCCCCAGGGGGCTAACGGGCGAGCAGTACTTC.

As concerns this clonotype: A read error may explain this, as a much larger clone is one base away. This chain joins TRBV2 and TRBJ2-3, with D possibly being TRBD2 (5 bases). With 6 bases removed from V and 2 bases from J, the gap between germline ends came to 15 bases. The CDR3 is 15 residues long. In germline, CDR1 is SNHLY, CDR2 FYNNEI. CDR3: CASRLGADLTDTQYF. DNA of the CDR3: TGTGCCAGCAGGTTGGGAGCGGACCTCACAGATACGCAGTATTTT.

This clonotype was observed at least ten times. V usage is TRBV5-1 and J usage is TRBJ1-1; D may be TRBD1 (6 bases). The V gene lost 2 bases and the J gene lost 6 bases, with 11 bases spanning the gap. CDR1 is SGHRS, CDR2 YFSETQ, per germline. CDR3 length equals 13 residues. The CDR3 DNA is TGCGCCAGCAGCTTAACAGGGTACGCTGAAGCTTTCTTT. Its translation is CASSLTGYAEAFF. The variable domain in full, completed from reference TRBV5-1 and TRBJ1-1, reads KAGVTQTPRYLIKTRGQQVTLSCSPISGHRSVSWYQQTPGQGLQFLFEYFSETQRNKGNFPGRFSGRQFSNSRSEMNVSTLELGDSALYLCASSLTGYAEAFFGQGTRLTVV.

This clonotype has at least ten counts. The chain carries TRBV7-2 and TRBJ2-5; 9 bases are shared with TRBD2. The CDR3 has 14 amino acids. CDR1 is SGHTA, CDR2 FQGNSA, per germline. V was pared by 1 base and J by 4 bases, with 1 base of the junction left unmatched. CDR3 sequence reads: CASSLVTSGETQYF. As DNA, the CDR3 is TGTGCCAGCAGCTTAGTGACTAGCGGAGAGACCCAGTACTTC.

This clonotype showed up many times. This chain connects TRBV2 to TRBJ2-7; D is undetermined. The CDR3 is 12 amino acids. From germline, CDR1 is SNHLY and CDR2 FYNNEI. V lost 3 bases and J 1 base, leaving 4 bases between the germline ends. In nucleotides, the CDR3 is TGTGCCAGCAGTGACAAATCCTACGAGCAGTACTTC. It specifies CASSDKSYEQYF.

This clonotype was observed at least ten times. The chain carries TRBV6-1 and TRBJ1-2, with D tentatively TRBD1 (5 bases). The germline V gene encodes CDR1 MNHNS and CDR2 SASEGT. V shed 6 bases and J shed 7 bases, with 15 bases lying between them. The CDR3 is 13 amino acids. CDR3: CASRPSGTGGYTF. CDR3 DNA: TGTGCCAGCAGGCCCTCAGGGACGGGTGGCTACACCTTC.

This clonotype was observed a few times. This sequence joins TRBV7-9 and TRBJ2-2; D ambiguous. The CDR3 consists of 10 residues. Trimming took off 8 bases at V and 5 bases at J, with 3 bases between the two ends. Germline assignment: CDR1 SEHNR and CDR2 FQNEAQ (reference sequence). Here the CDR3 DNA reads TGTGCCAGCTGGACCGGGGAGCTGTTTTTT. This sequence encodes CASWTGELFF.

This clonotype came up many times. CDR3 coding DNA: TGCGCCAGCAGCTTAGGAGCGGGCAAGTCCTACAATGAGCAGTTCTTC. This translates into CASSLGAGKSYNEQFF. This chain uses TRBV5-1 with TRBJ2-1; tentative D call: TRBD2 (6 bases). CDR1 and CDR2 from the germline V gene are SGHRS and YFSETQ. Trimming took off 2 bases at V and 1 base at J, with 13 bases between the two ends. The CDR3 contains 16 residues.

This chain uses TRBV4-1 with TRBJ1-1; 9 bases align to TRBD1. CDR3 size: 17 residues. The germline V gene encodes CDR1 MGHRA and CDR2 YSYEKL. V shed 0 bases, J shed 0 bases, and the junction held 5 bases outside the gene matches. CDR3 DNA: TGCGCCAGCAGCCAAGATCTGGGGGACAGGGTGAACACTGAAGCTTTCTTT. Protein: CASSQDLGDRVNTEAFF.

The rearrangement joins TRBV7-3 to TRBJ2-1; no firm D call. Trimming left V 2 bases short and J 5 bases short, with 10 bases between. Germline V gene sequence: CDR1 SGHTA, CDR2 FQGTGA. This CDR3 spans 14 amino acids. In DNA form, the CDR3 reads TGTGCCAGCAGCTTACTGGGGTATGACAATGAGCAGTTCTTC. Protein sequence: CASSLLGYDNEQFF.

In its sample, this clonotype was seen many times. The chain has TRBV18 and TRBJ1-1; D perhaps matches TRBD1 (5 bases). Trimming pared 0 bases from V and 5 bases from J, leaving 16 bases between. This CDR3 region has 16 residues. Per the germline V gene, CDR1 is KGHSH and CDR2 is LQKENI. This CDR3 reads CASSPPGRTGGTEAFF. The CDR3 nucleotides are TGTGCCAGCTCACCACCGGGGAGGACCGGGGGTACTGAAGCTTTCTTT.

The chain joins TRBV14 to TRBJ2-5; D gene unclear. Germline loops: CDR1 SGHDN, CDR2 FVKESK. The CDR3 runs to 15 residues. V lost 1 base and J 1 base, leaving 10 bases between the germline ends. CDR3 residues: CASSQVRNSQETQYF. CDR3 DNA sequence: TGTGCCAGCAGCCAAGTACGCAATTCCCAAGAGACCCAGTACTTC.

Many counts were recorded for this clonotype. The chain is built from TRBV30 and TRBJ2-2; D gene ambiguous. CDR1 is GTSNPN and CDR2 is SVGIG in the germline V gene (reference sequence). The V end lost 2 bases, the J end lost 6 bases, and 7 bases lay between the germline ends. CDR3 length: 12 amino acids. The CDR3 DNA reads as TGTGCCTGGAGTAGGGCCGCCGGGGAGCTGTTTTTT. Its protein is CAWSRAAGELFF.

In regard to this clonotype: One end of the junction varies from germline; a read error may be responsible. The rearrangement links TRBV5-1 to TRBJ2-2, with 8 bases fitting TRBD1. The CDR3 loop spans 15 amino acids. In germline, CDR1 is SGHRS, CDR2 YFSETQ. In DNA form, the CDR3 reads TGCGCCAGCAGCCCCCAGGGGGCAAACACCGGGGAGCTCTTTTTT. Its protein product is CASSPQGANTGELFF.

This clonotype occurred many times. The gene calls are TRBV7-2 and TRBJ2-7; the match to TRBD2 covers 9 bases. Germline V gene sequence: CDR1 SGHTA, CDR2 FQGNSA. The CDR3 is 16 amino acids. Trimming at V came to 4 bases and at J to 5 bases, leaving 12 bases not matched to a gene. The CDR3 spells CASSSQPGLASHEQYF. In DNA, the CDR3 is TGTGCCAGCAGCTCCCAGCCGGGACTAGCTTCCCACGAGCAGTACTTC.

In its sample, this clonotype was seen many times. The genes are TRBV30 and TRBJ1-4; 7 bases are shared with TRBD1. Trimming at V came to 3 bases and at J to 8 bases, leaving 12 bases not matched to a gene. Germline V gene lookup returns CDR1 GTSNPN and CDR2 SVGIG (reference sequence). The CDR3 covers 15 residues. CDR3 in DNA: TGTGCCTGGAGAGATACGACAGGGCGAGAAGAAAAACTGTTTTTT. This translates into CAWRDTTGREEKLFF.

The CDR3 is CSARWQGSLYEQYF. Here the CDR3 DNA reads TGCAGTGCTAGATGGCAGGGATCCTTGTACGAGCAGTACTTC. V and J are TRBV20-1 and TRBJ2-7, with D perhaps matching TRBD1 (5 bases). Germline CDR1 and CDR2: DFQATT and SNEGSKA (reference sequence). V was cut by 2 bases and J by 4 bases, with 15 bases left in between. The CDR3 runs to 14 residues.

The chain is built from TRBV28 and TRBJ2-1; TRBD1 matches 10 bases. With V trimmed by 6 bases and J by 9 bases, 11 bases remained unmatched. Germline lookup yields CDR1 MDHEN and CDR2 SYDVKM. The CDR3 is 15 amino acids. The CDR3 here is CASRPTGTGEGEQFF. The CDR3 DNA sequence: TGTGCCAGCAGACCGACCGGGACAGGGGAGGGTGAGCAGTTCTTC.

Many counts were recorded for this clonotype. CDR3 coding DNA: TGTGCCAGCAGCCCCCCCTCGGGACTTAAAGAGACCCAGTACTTC. This translates into CASSPPSGLKETQYF. The V call is TRBV3-1, the J call TRBJ2-5, with D possibly being TRBD2 (6 bases). CDR3 length equals 15 residues. CDR1 and CDR2 from the germline V gene are LGHDT and YNNKEL (reference sequence). The ends were cut back, 4 bases at V and 3 bases at J, with 15 bases in the middle.

The table lists this clonotype with many counts. The rearrangement uses TRBV6-1 and TRBJ2-5; TRBD1 matches at 10 bases. V was pared by 5 bases and J by 5 bases, with 5 bases of the junction left unmatched. The V gene's germline CDR1 is MNHNS and CDR2 SASEGT. The CDR3 totals 14 residues. The CDR3 here is CASSTRTGGETQYF. CDR3 in DNA: TGTGCCAGCAGTACTAGGACAGGGGGGGAGACCCAGTACTTC.

This clonotype was detected many times. The V gene is TRBV20-1, the J gene TRBJ2-3, with 8 nucleotides matching TRBD2. This CDR3 has 15 amino acids. The germline CDR1 and CDR2 sequences are DFQATT and SNEGSKA (reference sequence). J lost 4 bases, V lost 5 bases, and 11 bases had no gene match. In DNA, the CDR3 is TGCAGTGCTCCCGGGCGCGGCGGGAGGTCAGATACGCAGTATTTT. Translation: CSAPGRGGRSDTQYF.

This clonotype has a count of ten or more. The chain is built from TRBV9 and TRBJ2-2, with D uncertain. This CDR3 comprises 14 residues. Trimming removed 0 bases at V and 6 bases at J, with 9 bases between. Germline CDR1 is SGDLS and CDR2 is YYNGEE. CDR3 region: CASSVEGFAGELFF. Here the CDR3 DNA reads TGTGCCAGCAGCGTAGAAGGTTTTGCCGGGGAGCTGTTTTTT.